The 2 T cell receptor beta chains listed next were all sequenced from one sample in a study of radiation and T cells in renal cell carcinoma. As for time point: blood 4 weeks post-SBRT, at nephrectomy. Indicated treatment: 15 Gy SBRT to primary tumor, nephrectomy 4 weeks later. Clones were read by immunoSEQ multiplex PCR, and TCRdb kept only the in-frame ones, dropping some. The top ten hold over 5.5% of the sample, which has about 78,000 clones, 80% to 90% seen once. The starting material was blood, obtained from a patient whose treatment included radiotherapy and nephrectomy. The receptors stem from a woman in her 70s with renal cell carcinoma.

The rearrangement uses TRBV5-1 and TRBJ1-5; 7 bases match TRBD1. After removal of 0 bases from V and 1 base from J, the junction contained 4 bases not matched to a gene. The CDR3 is 16 residues long. The germline CDR1 and CDR2 sequences are SGHRS and YFSETQ. CDR3 DNA sequence: TGCGCCAGCAGCTTGGCAGGGGGGAAGAGCAATCAGCCCCAGCATTTT. Its protein product is CASSLAGGKSNQPQHF.

By sample share, this clone is medium-sized. This rearrangement joins TRBV14 to TRBJ1-1, with 9 bases aligning to TRBD1. The length of the CDR3 is 14 residues. Germline V CDR1 and CDR2: SGHDN, FVKESK. The trim removed 4 bases at V and 3 bases at J, leaving 3 bases unmatched. CDR3 coding DNA: TGTGCCAGCAGCCTGACAGGGGGTTACACTGAAGCTTTCTTT. Translated: CASSLTGGYTEAFF.